The TCR beta chain under discussion was sequenced for a study of shared clonotypes between healthy human individuals. Study results and caveats: With several donors compared, approximately 5.5% of naive CD4 clonotypes were shared. Sample collection involved blood only; tissue repertoires are likely different.

Terminally differentiated effector memory CD45RA+ cells were left out of the naive CD8 fraction, which was CD45RO-negative and positively selected for CCR7. Donors comprised healthy HIV-negative adults lacking recent acute infections or vaccinations. Points on this clone: Its cognate antigen is unknown. The same CDR3 also results from other DNA sequences found in this sample.

The CDR3 runs 14 residues. Germline V lookup: CDR1 SGDLS, CDR2 YYNGEE. V was clipped by 0 bases and J by 2 bases, with 7 bases between them. Across several immunoSEQ plates, the genomic DNA of each subset was split evenly. TCRdb's copy holds only in-frame clones and misses some; the assay was immunoSEQ multiplex PCR. The data show 600,000 or so clones, 95% to 98% seen once. This chain connects TRBV9 to TRBJ2-3; D perhaps matches TRBD1 (5 bases). The TCR was taken from a man in his thirties or forties in good health. Sequencing was performed on naive CD8+ T cells sorted from blood. CDR3 sequence reads: CASSVAGSTDTQYF. The CDR3 region has the DNA TGTGCCAGCAGCGTAGCAGGGTCCACAGATACGCAGTATTTT.